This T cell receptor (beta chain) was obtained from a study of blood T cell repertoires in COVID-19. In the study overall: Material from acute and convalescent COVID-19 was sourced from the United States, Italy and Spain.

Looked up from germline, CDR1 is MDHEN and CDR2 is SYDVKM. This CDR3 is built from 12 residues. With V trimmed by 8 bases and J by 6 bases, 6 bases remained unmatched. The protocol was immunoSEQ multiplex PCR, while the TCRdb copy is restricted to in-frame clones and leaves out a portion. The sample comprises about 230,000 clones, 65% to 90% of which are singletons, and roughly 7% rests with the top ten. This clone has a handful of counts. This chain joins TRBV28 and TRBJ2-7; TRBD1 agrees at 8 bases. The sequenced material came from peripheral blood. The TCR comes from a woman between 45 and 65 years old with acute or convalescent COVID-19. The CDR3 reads CASLARGPEQYF. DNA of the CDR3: TGTGCCAGCTTAGCCAGGGGGCCCGAGCAGTACTTC. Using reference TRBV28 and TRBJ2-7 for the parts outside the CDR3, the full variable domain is DVKVTQSSRYLVKRTGEKVFLECVQDMDHENMFWYRQDPGLGLRLIYFSYDVKMKEKGDIPEGYSVSREKKERFSLILESASTNQTSMYLCASLARGPEQYFGPGTRLTVT.